The rows below give T cell receptor beta chains drawn from one sample of a study of cytotoxic CD8 clonotypes in ibrutinib-treated CLL. The table came from immunoSEQ multiplex PCR; TCRdb's copy has only in-frame clones and leaves some out. Altogether 150,000 to 250,000 clones are present, around 72% being singletons, with the ten largest covering around an eighth. Source: PBMCs, taken after 24 months of ibrutinib treatment. Receptors originate from a human donor with chronic lymphocytic leukemia. The CDR3 runs from the conserved cysteine through the conserved F or W. Fields, in order: CDR3 DNA, CDR3 protein, D gene, clone size, J gene, V gene. D genes are given only for firm matches. The size entry is marked missing in some rows and otherwise reads once, few, many or a size class.

TGCGCCAGCAGTGGCTGGGGGTATGACGATGAGCAGTTCTTC CASSGWGYDDEQFF . once TRBJ2-1 TRBV5-1
TGTGCCAGCAGCGCTGGACTAGCGGAAGCCTACGAGCAGTACTTC CASSAGLAEAYEQYF TRBD2 . TRBJ2-7 TRBV5-4
TGTGCCAGCAGCTTCGGGGACACTGAAGCTTTCTTT CASSFGDTEAFF . . TRBJ1-1 TRBV5-6
TGTGCCAGTAGTCAGGGCTTCGATGGCTACACCTTC CASSQGFDGYTF . . TRBJ1-2 TRBV19
TGTGCCAGCAGCCATCCATCGACTAGCGCTCTCTCCTACGAGCAGTACTTC CASSHPSTSALSYEQYF TRBD2 . TRBJ2-7 TRBV14
TGTGCCAGCGGACAGGGGCGGACCACCGGGGAGCTGTTTTTT CASGQGRTTGELFF TRBD1 . TRBJ2-2 TRBV28
TGTGCCAGCAGTGACCTGGACGGACTGGTTGAGCAGTACTTC CASSDLDGLVEQYF . . TRBJ2-5 TRBV6-1
TGTGCCAGCAGTGAAAGACTTACCTACAATGAGCAGTTCTTC CASSERLTYNEQFF . . TRBJ2-1 TRBV6-1
TGCGCCAGCAGCTTGTTTAGCGGGGATGAGCAGTTCTTC CASSLFSGDEQFF TRBD2 . TRBJ2-1 TRBV5-1
TGTGCCAGCAGACCAACTAGCGGGAGGCCTCAAGAGACCCAGTACTTC CASRPTSGRPQETQYF TRBD2 . TRBJ2-5 TRBV2
TGCGCCAGCAGCCAAGATGACGTCGTCGTTTACGAGCAGTACTTC CASSQDDVVVYEQYF . . TRBJ2-7 TRBV4-1
TGTGCCAGCAGTGGACTAGCGGGACGCAATGAGCAGTTCTTC CASSGLAGRNEQFF TRBD2 . TRBJ2-1 TRBV27
TGTGCCAGCAGCCTGGGGCTAGCGGGGATCAATGAGCAGTTCTTC CASSLGLAGINEQFF TRBD2 once TRBJ2-1 TRBV5-4
TGTGCCAGCAGGATGGGACTAGCGGGAGTTCAAGAGCAGTTCTTC CASRMGLAGVQEQFF TRBD2 few TRBJ2-1 TRBV2
TGTGCCAGCAGTGATGTAGAGGGAGATACGCAGTATTTT CASSDVEGDTQYF . . TRBJ2-3 TRBV25-1
TGTGCCAGTAGTAACGGCGGAACCTACGAGCAGTACTTC CASSNGGTYEQYF . once TRBJ2-7 TRBV19
TGTGCCAGCAGCCTACACCCAGGTGAAGCTTTCTTT CASSLHPGEAFF . . TRBJ1-1 TRBV5-6
TGCGCCAGCAGCCAAGAGAGCGGACTGGGGACAGATACGCAGTATTTT CASSQESGLGTDTQYF . . TRBJ2-3 TRBV4-1
TGTGCCAGCAGCTTAAGTCCTAGCGGGAACTACGAGCAGTACTTC CASSLSPSGNYEQYF TRBD2 . TRBJ2-7 TRBV7-2
TGTGCCAGCAGCGCCAGGGCAGGGAACCAAGAGACCCAGTACTTC CASSARAGNQETQYF . . TRBJ2-5 TRBV9
TGTGCCACCAGCAGCCACTCCCCAGGGGATGATGCCAAAAACATTCAGTACTTC CATSSHSPGDDAKNIQYF . . TRBJ2-4 TRBV15
TGTGCCAGCAGCCATTATTTGGGGGGCTACGAGCAGTACTTC CASSHYLGGYEQYF . . TRBJ2-7 TRBV7-2
TGTGCCAGCAGTTTAAGGGCAGTCAATGAGCAGTTCTTC CASSLRAVNEQFF . . TRBJ2-1 TRBV27
TGTGCCAGCAGCTTGGGCCGGGACAGGGGTATCGAGCAGTACTTC CASSLGRDRGIEQYF TRBD1 . TRBJ2-7 TRBV5-4